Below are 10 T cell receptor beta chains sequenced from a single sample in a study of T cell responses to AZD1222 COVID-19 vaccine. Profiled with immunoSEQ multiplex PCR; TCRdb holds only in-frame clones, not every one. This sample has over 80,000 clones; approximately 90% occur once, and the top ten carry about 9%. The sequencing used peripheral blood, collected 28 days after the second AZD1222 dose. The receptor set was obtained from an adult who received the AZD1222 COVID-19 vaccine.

CDR3 DNA: TGTGCCAGCAGTTACTCGGGGAGCTCTGGAAACACCATATATTTT. Translation gives CASSYSGSSGNTIYF. The chain couples TRBV6-5 to TRBJ1-3; unclear D gene. The CDR3 is 15 amino acids. Germline CDR1 MNHEY, CDR2 SVGAGI. Trimming took 0 bases from V and 0 from J, leaving 6 bases between them.

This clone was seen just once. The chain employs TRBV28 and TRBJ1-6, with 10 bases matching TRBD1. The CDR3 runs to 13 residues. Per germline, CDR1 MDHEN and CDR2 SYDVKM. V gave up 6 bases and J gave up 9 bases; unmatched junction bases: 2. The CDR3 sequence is CASRDRGVSPLHF. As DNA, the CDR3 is TGTGCCAGCAGGGACAGGGGGGTTTCACCCCTCCACTTT.

The CDR3 nucleotides are TGTGCCAGCAGTTTTTACGATTCACCCCTCCACTTT. It translates to CASSFYDSPLHF. The chain recombines TRBV27 with TRBJ1-6; D not certain. Germline-derived CDR1 and CDR2 are MNHEY and SMNVEV (reference sequence). V lost 3 bases and J lost 8, with 5 bases in between. This CDR3 has 12 amino acids.

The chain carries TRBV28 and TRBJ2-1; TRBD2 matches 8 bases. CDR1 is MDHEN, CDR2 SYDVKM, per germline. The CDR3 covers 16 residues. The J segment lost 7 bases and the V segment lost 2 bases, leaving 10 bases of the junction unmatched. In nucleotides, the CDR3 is TGTGCCAGCAGTTTAAGAGACAGAGCGGGAGATAATGAGCAGTTCTTC. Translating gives CASSLRDRAGDNEQFF.

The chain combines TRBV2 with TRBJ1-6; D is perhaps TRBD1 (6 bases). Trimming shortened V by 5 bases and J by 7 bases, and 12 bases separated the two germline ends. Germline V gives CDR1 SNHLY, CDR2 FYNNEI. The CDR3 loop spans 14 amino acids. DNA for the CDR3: TGTGCCAGCAGTCTAGGACAGTCGAATTCACCCCTCCACTTT. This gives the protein CASSLGQSNSPLHF.

The CDR3 DNA is TGTGCCAGCAGCGTGGGACAGCCGGACTGGAGCAATCAGCCCCAGCATTTT. This sequence encodes CASSVGQPDWSNQPQHF. This sequence joins TRBV5-8 and TRBJ1-5, with TRBD1 identical over 7 bases. V trimming: 4 bases; J trimming: 1 base; junction bases outside the gene matches: 11. The CDR3 is 17 residues long. Germline V CDR1 and CDR2: SGHTS, YDEGEE.

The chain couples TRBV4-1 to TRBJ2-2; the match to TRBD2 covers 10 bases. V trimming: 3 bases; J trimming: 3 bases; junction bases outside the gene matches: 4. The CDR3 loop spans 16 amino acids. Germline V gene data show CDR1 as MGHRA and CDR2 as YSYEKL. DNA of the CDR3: TGCGCCAGCAGCCACCACGGGACTAGCGACACCGGGGAGCTGTTTTTT. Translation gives CASSHHGTSDTGELFF.

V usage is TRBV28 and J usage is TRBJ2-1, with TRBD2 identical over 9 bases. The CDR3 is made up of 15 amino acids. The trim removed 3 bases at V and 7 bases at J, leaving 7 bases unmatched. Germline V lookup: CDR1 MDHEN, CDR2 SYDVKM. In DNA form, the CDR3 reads TGTGCCAGCAGTTTTGTAGCGGGGGCGGGAAATGAGCAGTTCTTC. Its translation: CASSFVAGAGNEQFF. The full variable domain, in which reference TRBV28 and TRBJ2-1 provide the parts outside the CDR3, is DVKVTQSSRYLVKRTGEKVFLECVQDMDHENMFWYRQDPGLGLRLIYFSYDVKMKEKGDIPEGYSVSREKKERFSLILESASTNQTSMYLCASSFVAGAGNEQFFGPGTRLTVL.

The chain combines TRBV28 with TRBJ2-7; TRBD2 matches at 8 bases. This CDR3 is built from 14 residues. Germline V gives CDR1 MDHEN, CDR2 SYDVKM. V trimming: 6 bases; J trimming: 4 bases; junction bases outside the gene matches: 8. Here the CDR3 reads CASSRGSGTYEQYF. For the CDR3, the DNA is TGTGCCAGCAGCCGTGGTAGCGGGACGTACGAGCAGTACTTC. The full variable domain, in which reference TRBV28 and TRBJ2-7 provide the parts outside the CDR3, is DVKVTQSSRYLVKRTGEKVFLECVQDMDHENMFWYRQDPGLGLRLIYFSYDVKMKEKGDIPEGYSVSREKKERFSLILESASTNQTSMYLCASSRGSGTYEQYFGPGTRLTVT.

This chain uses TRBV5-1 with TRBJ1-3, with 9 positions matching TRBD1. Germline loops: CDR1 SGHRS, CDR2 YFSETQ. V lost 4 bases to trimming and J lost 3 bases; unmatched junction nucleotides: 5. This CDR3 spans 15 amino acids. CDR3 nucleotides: TGCGCCAGCAGCCGGTCGACAGGGGGTGGAAACACCATATATTTT. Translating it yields CASSRSTGGGNTIYF.